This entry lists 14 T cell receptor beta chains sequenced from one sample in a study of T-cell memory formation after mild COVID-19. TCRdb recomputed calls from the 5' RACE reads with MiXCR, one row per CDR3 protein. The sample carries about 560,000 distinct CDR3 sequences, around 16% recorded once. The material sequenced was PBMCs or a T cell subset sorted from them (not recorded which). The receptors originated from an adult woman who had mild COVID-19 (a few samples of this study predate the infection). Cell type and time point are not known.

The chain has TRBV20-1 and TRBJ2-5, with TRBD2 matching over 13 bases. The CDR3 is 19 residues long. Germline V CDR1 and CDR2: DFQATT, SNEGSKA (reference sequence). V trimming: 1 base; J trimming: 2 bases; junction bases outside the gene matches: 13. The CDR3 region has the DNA TGCAGTGCTAGAGTTACTAGCGGGGGGGCAAAAATCGGACAAGAGACCCAGTACTTC. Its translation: CSARVTSGGAKIGQETQYF.

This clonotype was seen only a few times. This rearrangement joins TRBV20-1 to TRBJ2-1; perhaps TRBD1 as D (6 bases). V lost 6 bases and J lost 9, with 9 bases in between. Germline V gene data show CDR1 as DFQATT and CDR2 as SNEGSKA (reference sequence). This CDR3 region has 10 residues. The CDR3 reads CSAQGFEQFF. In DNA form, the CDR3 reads TGCAGTGCGCAGGGGTTTGAGCAGTTCTTC.

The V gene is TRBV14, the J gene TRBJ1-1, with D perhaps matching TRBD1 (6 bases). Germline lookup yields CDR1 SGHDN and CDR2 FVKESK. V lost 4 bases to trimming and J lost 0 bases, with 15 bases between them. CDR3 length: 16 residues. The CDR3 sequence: CASSLSIGTLNTEAFF. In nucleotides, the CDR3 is TGTGCCAGCAGCCTATCCATCGGGACACTGAACACTGAAGCTTTCTTT.

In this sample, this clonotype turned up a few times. The CDR3 sequence: CASSDRTGMVDTQYF. DNA for the CDR3: TGTGCCAGCAGCGACCGGACAGGGATGGTAGATACGCAGTATTTT. J is TRBJ2-3 and V is TRBV7-9; 8 positions match TRBD1. The CDR3 length is 15 residues. V lost 5 bases to trimming and J lost 5 bases; unmatched junction nucleotides: 9. Per germline, CDR1 SEHNR and CDR2 FQNEAQ (reference sequence).

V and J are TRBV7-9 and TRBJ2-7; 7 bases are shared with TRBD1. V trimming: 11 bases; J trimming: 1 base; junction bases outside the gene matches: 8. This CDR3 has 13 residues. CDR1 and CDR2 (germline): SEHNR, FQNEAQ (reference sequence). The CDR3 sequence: CASAGTESYEQYF. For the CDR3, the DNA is TGTGCCTCCGCCGGGACAGAGTCCTACGAGCAGTACTTC.

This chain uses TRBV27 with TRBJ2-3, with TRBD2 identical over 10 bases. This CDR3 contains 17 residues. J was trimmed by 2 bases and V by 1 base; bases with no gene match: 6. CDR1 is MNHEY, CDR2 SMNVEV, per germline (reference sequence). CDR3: CASSLFGTSDSTDTQYF. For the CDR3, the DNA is TGTGCCAGCAGTTTATTTGGGACTAGCGACTCCACAGATACGCAGTATTTT.

The CDR3 protein is CASSDSISGLWGYEQYF. In DNA, the CDR3 is TGTGCCAGCAGTGATTCCATTTCAGGGTTGTGGGGTTACGAGCAGTACTTC. This rearrangement joins TRBV25-1 to TRBJ2-7; D may be TRBD1 (5 bases). The CDR3 is made up of 17 amino acids. Trimming removed 3 bases from V and 4 bases from J, with 22 bases in between. Germline V gives CDR1 MGHDK, CDR2 SYGVNS.

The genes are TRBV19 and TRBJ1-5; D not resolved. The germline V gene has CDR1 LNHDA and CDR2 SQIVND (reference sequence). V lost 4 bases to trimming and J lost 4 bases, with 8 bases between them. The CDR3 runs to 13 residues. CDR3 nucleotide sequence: TGTGCCAGTAGTAAAGGTTGGAATCAGCCCCAGCATTTT. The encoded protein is CASSKGWNQPQHF.

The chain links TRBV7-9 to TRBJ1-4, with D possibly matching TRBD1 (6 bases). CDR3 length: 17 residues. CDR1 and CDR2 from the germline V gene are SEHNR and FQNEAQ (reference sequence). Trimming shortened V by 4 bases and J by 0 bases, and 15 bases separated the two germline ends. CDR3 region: CASSSPWDIATNEKLFF. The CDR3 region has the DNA TGTGCCAGCAGCTCACCATGGGACATCGCAACTAATGAAAAACTGTTTTTT.

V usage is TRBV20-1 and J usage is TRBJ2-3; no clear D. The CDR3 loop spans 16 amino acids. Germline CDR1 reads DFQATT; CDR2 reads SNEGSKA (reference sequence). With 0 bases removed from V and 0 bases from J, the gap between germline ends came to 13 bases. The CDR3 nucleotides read TGCAGTGCTAGAGATCTCTTCGTAGAAAGCACAGATACGCAGTATTTT. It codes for CSARDLFVESTDTQYF.

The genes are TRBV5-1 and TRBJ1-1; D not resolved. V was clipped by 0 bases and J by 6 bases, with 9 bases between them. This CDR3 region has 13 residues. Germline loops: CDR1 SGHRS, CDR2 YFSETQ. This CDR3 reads CASSLVGVPEAFF. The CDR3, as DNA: TGCGCCAGCAGCTTGGTTGGGGTCCCTGAAGCTTTCTTT.

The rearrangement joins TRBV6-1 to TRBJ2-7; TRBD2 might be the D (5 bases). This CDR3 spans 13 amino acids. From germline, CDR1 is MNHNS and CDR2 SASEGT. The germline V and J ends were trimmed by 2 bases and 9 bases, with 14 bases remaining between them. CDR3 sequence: CASSEYGVGLQYF. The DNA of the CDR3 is TGTGCCAGCAGTGAATACGGGGTAGGCCTGCAGTACTTC.

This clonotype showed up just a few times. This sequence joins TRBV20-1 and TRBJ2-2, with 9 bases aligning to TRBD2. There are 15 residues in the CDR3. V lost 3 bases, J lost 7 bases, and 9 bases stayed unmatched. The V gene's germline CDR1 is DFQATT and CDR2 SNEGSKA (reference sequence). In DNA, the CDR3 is TGCAGTGCTAGTACTGGCGGGAGGGCCAGCGGGGAGCTGTTTTTT. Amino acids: CSASTGGRASGELFF.

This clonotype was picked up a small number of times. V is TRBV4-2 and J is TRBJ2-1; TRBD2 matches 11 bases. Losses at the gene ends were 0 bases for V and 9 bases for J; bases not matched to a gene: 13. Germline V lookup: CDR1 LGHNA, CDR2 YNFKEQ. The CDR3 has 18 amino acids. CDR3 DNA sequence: TGTGCCAGCAGCCAAGATCGGGTCGCTAGCGGGGGGTACGGTGAGCAGTTCTTC. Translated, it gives CASSQDRVASGGYGEQFF.